The 6 T cell receptor beta chains listed next were all sequenced from one sample in a study of cytomegalovirus exposure and HLA in healthy donors. PCR was performed using 60 Vbeta and 13 Jbeta primers. Assay used: immunoSEQ multiplex PCR; TCRdb lists only in-frame clones, some missing. The table includes about 140,000 clones, 65% to 85% detected once. Sequencing was performed on PBMCs. The receptors come from a man in his forties or fifties in good health and CMV-seronegative.

V and J are TRBV9 and TRBJ2-5; D remains ambiguous. This CDR3 is 14 amino acids long. Germline V CDR1 and CDR2: SGDLS, YYNGEE. V gave up 0 bases and J gave up 2 bases, with 8 bases separating them. CDR3 nucleotide sequence: TGTGCCAGCAGCGTAGGGGCCAAGCAAGAGACCCAGTACTTC. This translates into CASSVGAKQETQYF. Supplemented by reference TRBV9 and TRBJ2-5, the full variable domain reads DSGVTQTPKHLITATGQRVTLRCSPRSGDLSVYWYQQSLDQGLQFLIQYYNGEERAKGNILERFSAQQFPDLHSELNLSSLELGDSALYFCASSVGAKQETQYFGPGTRLLVL.

The CDR3 nucleotides read TGTGCCAGCTCACCGGGCAGGGAAGGAAACATTCAGTACTTC. Translated, it gives CASSPGREGNIQYF. The chain recombines TRBV18 with TRBJ2-4, with D possibly being TRBD1 (5 bases). Between the trimmed V and J ends, which lost 3 bases and 6 bases, there was a span of 12 bases. The CDR3 has 14 residues. In germline, CDR1 is KGHSH, CDR2 LQKENI.

To note about this clone: Germline is not matched at one junction end, which may reflect a read error. This chain joins TRBV12-5 and TRBJ2-5, with D perhaps TRBD1 (5 bases). The CDR3 contains 13 residues. The germline CDR1 and CDR2 sequences are LGHNT and FRNRAP. CDR3 nucleotides: TGTGCTAGTGGCTTGGGGCCGGCGGTGACCCAGTACTTC. Its protein product is CASGLGPAVTQYF.

This clone was detected a few times. The V gene is TRBV5-6, the J gene TRBJ1-3; D might be TRBD1 (5 bases). Trimming took off 2 bases at V and 3 bases at J, with 12 bases between the two ends. The CDR3 is 15 residues long. Germline-derived CDR1 and CDR2 are SGHDT and YYEEEE. In DNA, the CDR3 is TGTGCCAGCAGCTTCTCCGGGACTTATGGAAACACCATATATTTT. Its translation is CASSFSGTYGNTIYF.

In this sample, this clone turned up once. J is TRBJ1-2 and V is TRBV4-2; unclear D gene. The CDR3 runs 18 residues. Germline-derived CDR1 and CDR2 are LGHNA and YNFKEQ. The germline V and J ends were trimmed by 0 bases and 5 bases, with 22 bases remaining between them. CDR3 sequence (DNA): TGTGCCAGCAGCCAAGAAGTCGACCCGAGAACGGGGTATTATGGCTACACCTTC. Amino acid sequence: CASSQEVDPRTGYYGYTF.

The V call is TRBV4-2, the J call TRBJ2-7; 8 bases are shared with TRBD1. From germline, CDR1 is LGHNA and CDR2 YNFKEQ. This CDR3 is built from 15 residues. V lost 1 base to trimming and J lost 1 base; unmatched junction nucleotides: 3. The CDR3 DNA reads TGTGCCAGCAGCCAAGGACAGGGGAAATCCTACGAGCAGTACTTC. Its translation is CASSQGQGKSYEQYF.